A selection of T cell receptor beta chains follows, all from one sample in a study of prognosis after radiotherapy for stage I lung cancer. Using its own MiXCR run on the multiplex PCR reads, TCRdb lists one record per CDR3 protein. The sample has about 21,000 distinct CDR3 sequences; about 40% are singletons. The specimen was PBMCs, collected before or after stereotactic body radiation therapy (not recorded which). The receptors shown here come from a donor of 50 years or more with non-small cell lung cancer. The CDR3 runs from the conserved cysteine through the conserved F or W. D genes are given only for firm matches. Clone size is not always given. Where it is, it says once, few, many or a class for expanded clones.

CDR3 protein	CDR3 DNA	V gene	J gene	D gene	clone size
CASTVGVSRGYEQFF	TGTGCCAGCACCGTAGGTGTTAGCAGGGGCTATGAGCAGTTCTTC	TRBV2	TRBJ2-1	NA	many
CASSSSGGASEQFF	TGTGCCAGTAGTTCTAGCGGGGGGGCGTCTGAGCAGTTCTTC	TRBV19	TRBJ2-1	TRBD2	NA
CATSRLKSSYNEQFF	TGTGCCACCAGCAGACTAAAGAGCTCCTACAATGAGCAGTTCTTC	TRBV15	TRBJ2-1	NA	many
CATGDGRNQPQHF	TGCGCCACGGGGGATGGGAGGAATCAGCCCCAGCATTTT	TRBV4-1	TRBJ1-5	NA	many
CATSRDARDEQFF	TGTGCCACCAGCAGAGATGCCAGGGATGAGCAGTTCTTC	TRBV15	TRBJ2-1	NA	many
CASSPRLAGALNSYNEQFF	TGTGCCAGCAGCCCAAGACTAGCGGGAGCCCTGAACTCCTACAATGAGCAGTTCTTC	TRBV7-8	TRBJ2-1	TRBD2	many
CSARAPGNIQYF	TGCAGTGCTAGAGCCCCGGGAAACATTCAGTACTTC	TRBV20-1	TRBJ2-4	NA	NA
CATSDPTGNGYTF	TGTGCCACCAGTGATCCCACGGGTAATGGCTACACCTTC	TRBV24-1	TRBJ1-2	NA	NA
CASSSRQGRGYEQYF	TGTGCCAGCAGCTCTAGACAGGGAAGGGGCTACGAGCAGTACTTC	TRBV11-2	TRBJ2-7	TRBD1	NA
CASSIVWGDTRYF	TGTGCCAGTAGTATAGTGTGGGGAGATACTCGGTATTTT	TRBV19	TRBJ2-3	NA	once
CASSTGGGYEQHF	TGTGCCAGCAGCACAGGGGGGGGGTACGAGCAGCACTTC	TRBV6-1	TRBJ2-7	NA	NA
CATSGGGGETQYF	TGTGCCACCAGTGGGGGCGGGGGAGAGACCCAGTACTTC	TRBV24-1	TRBJ2-5	TRBD2	many
CASTLDAVGGQPQHF	TGTGCCAGCACCCTCGATGCGGTAGGTGGTCAGCCCCAGCATTTT	TRBV28	TRBJ1-5	NA	NA
CASSVGLAGGTDTQYF	TGTGCCAGCAGCGTTGGACTAGCGGGAGGGACAGATACGCAGTATTTT	TRBV9	TRBJ2-3	TRBD2	many
CASSYGHNIYEQFF	TGTGCCAGCAGTTACGGGCACAATATATACGAGCAGTTCTTC	TRBV6-5	TRBJ2-1	NA	NA
CASVERGMSSYNEQFF	TGTGCCAGCGTGGAGCGGGGGATGAGCTCCTACAATGAGCAGTTCTTC	TRBV12-3/TRBV12-4	TRBJ2-1	TRBD2	NA
CASSTPGQSSYDHYF	TGTGCCAGCAGTACTCCGGGACAGTCCTCCTACGATCATTACTTC	TRBV28	TRBJ2-7	TRBD1	NA
CASSEGTGGIETQYF	TGTGCCAGCAGTGAAGGAACAGGGGGTATCGAGACCCAGTACTTC	TRBV6-1	TRBJ2-5	TRBD1	many